This TCR beta chain was recovered during a study of CD8+CD57+ T cells in acquired aplastic anemia. Study context: Sorted CD4+ and CD8+ cells gave an average of roughly 3 ug of DNA. The study's findings and limits: Overlap between patients and controls comprised 25 to 30 CD8+ CDR3 sequences.

All patients picked for sequencing had shown, by flow cytometry, an expansion of CD8+CD57+ cells. Blood samples were obtained from patients who had received no prior therapy. Genomic DNA acted as the template from which TCR beta VDJ combination and CDR3 sequence profiling were carried out. TCRdb used MiXCR to reprocess the reads, holding one entry per CDR3 protein. In the table there are 200,000 to 250,000 distinct CDR3 sequences, around 49% of which are singletons. Germline V gene lookup returns CDR1 SQVTM and CDR2 ANQGSEA. Trimming removed 7 bases at V and 0 bases at J, with 12 bases between. The CDR3 consists of 13 residues. A note on this clonotype: Antigen: not known.

The sequence was collected from a human donor with aplastic anemia. J is TRBJ1-1 and V is TRBV29-1, with a weak D call TRBD1 (5 bases). Sequenced material: sorted CD4+, CD8+, or CD8+CD57+ T cells (not recorded which) from PBMCs. CDR3 protein: CSGSGHLNTEAFF. Here the CDR3 DNA reads TGCAGCGGGTCCGGACACCTGAACACTGAAGCTTTCTTT. Variable domain in full (rest from reference TRBV29-1 and TRBJ1-1): SAVISQKPSRDICQRGTSLTIQCQVDSQVTMMFWYRQQPGQSLTLIATANQGSEATYESGFVIDKFPISRPNLTFSTLTVSNMSPEDSSIYLCSGSGHLNTEAFFGQGTRLTVV.